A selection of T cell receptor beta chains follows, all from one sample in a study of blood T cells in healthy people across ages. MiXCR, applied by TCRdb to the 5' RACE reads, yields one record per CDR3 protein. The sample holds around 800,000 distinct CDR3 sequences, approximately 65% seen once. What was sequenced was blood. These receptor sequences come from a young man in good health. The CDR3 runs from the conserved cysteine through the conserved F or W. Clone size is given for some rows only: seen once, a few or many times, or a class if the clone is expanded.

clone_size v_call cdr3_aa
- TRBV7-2 CASSLEIQGYYGYTF
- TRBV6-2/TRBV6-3 CASSYSKEISEQYF
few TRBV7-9 CASSLVASTDTQYF
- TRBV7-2 CASSSGDRGLDTQYF
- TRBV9 CASSVGYTDTQYF
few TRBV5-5 CASSFQRNLGAKNIQYF
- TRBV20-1 CSARDVRVANTGELFF
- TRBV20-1 CSAPGNYYGYTF
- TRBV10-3 CAITSGENLHTDTQYF
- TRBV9 CASSAAGTSADTQYF
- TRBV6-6 CATYRTLHGEKLFF